The subject of this entry is one TCR beta chain. Its antigen is currently unknown. With random hexamers, reverse transcription was performed on roughly 0.5 to 1 ug of RNA. TCRdb reprocessed the immunoSEQ multiplex PCR reads via MiXCR and lists one record per CDR3 protein. This sample has 210,000 or so distinct CDR3 sequences; about 94% occur once, and the top ten carry approximately 0.15%. CDR3 size: 16 residues. With 2 bases removed from V and 5 bases from J, the gap between germline ends came to 21 bases. From germline, CDR1 is GTSNPN and CDR2 SVGIG (reference sequence). The sample comes from a study of CD8 T cells in Susac syndrome. Study-wide results and caveats: The authors found no clonal expansion in Susac syndrome CD4+ T cell repertoires.

The sequenced sample consisted of CD4+ T cells from PBMCs. The rearrangement uses TRBV30 and TRBJ1-2, with D uncertain. This clonotype was obtained from a human donor with Susac syndrome. This CDR3 reads CAWSSSMTYTSYGYTF. The CDR3 coding sequence is TGTGCCTGGAGTTCAAGTATGACATACACATCATATGGCTACACCTTC.